This entry is about one TCR beta chain. Authors' analysis steps: Estimated nucleated cell counts came from reference gene primer amplification. The table came from immunoSEQ multiplex PCR; TCRdb's copy has only in-frame clones and leaves some out. V, J and clone size reflect that table, while D and trimming were determined from the DNA. The data hold about 13,000 clones, with around 80% observed a single time. This sample is drawn from a study of blood T cell repertoires in COVID-19. Background on the study: Samples came from the United States, Italy and Spain, spanning acute and convalescent COVID-19. The analysed material was cDNA or gDNA that came from T cells, B-cell-depleted T cells, or PBMCs.

The V and J ends lost 3 bases and 7 bases respectively, with 16 bases between them. Germline V gene sequence: CDR1 SGHAT, CDR2 FQNNGV. This CDR3 contains 16 residues. The sequence was collected from a human donor in a cohort sampled during active COVID-19. V is TRBV11-2 and J is TRBJ1-6; unclear D gene. Source material: peripheral blood. CDR3 amino acids: CASSFRPQVANSPLHF. The DNA for the CDR3 is TGTGCCAGCAGCTTTCGACCCCAGGTAGCGAATTCACCCCTCCACTTT.